This TCR beta chain was sequenced for a study of T cells in women clearing cervical HPV infection. The wider study: Donors had HPV16-related CIN3 or worse; 2 had invasive cancer. Blood came at first lesion visit for cases, post-clearance for controls.

The germline V gene encodes CDR1 SQVTM and CDR2 ANQGSEA. The V and J ends lost 2 bases and 2 bases, in that order; junction bases with no gene match: 6. This CDR3 has 14 amino acids. Points on this clone: Its antigen is unknown. The CDR3 is cut off 3 residues early in the read; its end comes from the germline J gene.

Study results and limitations: CIN3+ cases had significantly higher TCR repertoire richness than controls, but evenness did not differ.

Average input was around 1,100 ng genomic DNA for immunoSEQ TCR beta CDR3 amplification. Sequencing was performed with immunoSEQ multiplex PCR; in TCRdb, only in-frame clones are kept and a portion is missing. Here the sample table reports just over 20,000 clones. This sequence originates from a woman aged 18-69 years with a cervical HPV16 infection that either progressed to CIN3+ or cleared (not recorded which). The V call is TRBV29-1, the J call TRBJ2-7; TRBD1 aligns across 7 bases. Sequencing was carried out using blood buffy coat. The CDR3 reads CSVETPGQTYEQYF. The CDR3 bases that were read are TGCAGCGTTGAAACCCCGGGACAGACCTACGAG.